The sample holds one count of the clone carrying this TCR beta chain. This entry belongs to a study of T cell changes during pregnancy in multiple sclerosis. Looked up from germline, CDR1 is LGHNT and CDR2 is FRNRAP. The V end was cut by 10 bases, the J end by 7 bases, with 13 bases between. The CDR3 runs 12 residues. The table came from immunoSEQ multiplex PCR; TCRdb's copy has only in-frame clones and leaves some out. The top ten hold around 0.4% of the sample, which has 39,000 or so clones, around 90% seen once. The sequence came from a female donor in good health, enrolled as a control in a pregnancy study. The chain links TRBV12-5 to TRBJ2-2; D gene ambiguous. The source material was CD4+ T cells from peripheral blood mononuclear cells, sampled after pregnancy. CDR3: CATSPTRGELFF. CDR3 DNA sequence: TGTGCTACATCCCCTACCCGCGGGGAGCTGTTTTTT.